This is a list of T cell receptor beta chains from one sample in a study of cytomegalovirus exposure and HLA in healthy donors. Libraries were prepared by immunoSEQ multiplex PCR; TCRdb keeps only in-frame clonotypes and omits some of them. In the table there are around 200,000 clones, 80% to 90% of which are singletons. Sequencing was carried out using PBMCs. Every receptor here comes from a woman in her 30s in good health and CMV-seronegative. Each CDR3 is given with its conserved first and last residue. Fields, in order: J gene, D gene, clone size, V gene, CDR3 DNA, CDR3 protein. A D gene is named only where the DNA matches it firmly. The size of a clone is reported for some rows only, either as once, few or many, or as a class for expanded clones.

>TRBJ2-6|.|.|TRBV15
TGTGCCACCAGCAGAGGGGGGGTTATGACTCCTGGGGCCAACGTCCTGACTTTC
CATSRGGVMTPGANVLTF
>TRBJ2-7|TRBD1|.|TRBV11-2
TGTGCCAGCAGCCCCGGGACAGGCTCCTACGAGCAGTACTTC
CASSPGTGSYEQYF
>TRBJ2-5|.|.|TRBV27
TGTGCCAGCAGTCCCCGACTAGTTAAGACCCAGTACTTC
CASSPRLVKTQYF
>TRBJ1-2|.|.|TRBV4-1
TGCGCCAGCAGCCGTACCTTAGAATTAAGATTATATGGCTACACCTTC
CASSRTLELRLYGYTF
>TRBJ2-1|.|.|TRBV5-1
TGCGCCAGCAGCTTGGGCCCGGCCAGGGACAATGAGCAGTTCTTC
CASSLGPARDNEQFF
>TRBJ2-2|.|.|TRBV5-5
TGTGCCAGCAGCTTGCATTCTAATCCGAACACCGGGGAGCTGTTTTTT
CASSLHSNPNTGELFF
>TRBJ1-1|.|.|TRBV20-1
TGCAGTGCTAGGGGGCCAGGGGAAGCTTTCTTT
CSARGPGEAFF
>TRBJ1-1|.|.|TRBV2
TGTGCCAGCAGTACGGGACAAAACACTGAAGCTTTCTTT
CASSTGQNTEAFF
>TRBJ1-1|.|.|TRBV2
TGTGCCAGCAGTGAATTTCGGCAGGGAGGTACTGAAGCTTTCTTT
CASSEFRQGGTEAFF
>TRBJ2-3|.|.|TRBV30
TGTGCCTGGAGTGTACTAATACCCTCAGGGGCGGATACGCAGTATTTT
CAWSVLIPSGADTQYF
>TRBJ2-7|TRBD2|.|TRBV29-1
TGCAGCGTTGTCATTGCGGGAGTGGGCGAGCAGTACTTC
CSVVIAGVGEQYF
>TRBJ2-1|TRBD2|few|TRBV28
TGTGCCAGCAGTTTGATTAGCGGGGGGGACTACAATGAGCAGTTCTTC
CASSLISGGDYNEQFF
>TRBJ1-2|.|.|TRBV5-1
TGCGCCAGCAGCTTGGGCGGGACCCTGGCGGGGCTCTATGGCTACACCTTC
CASSLGGTLAGLYGYTF
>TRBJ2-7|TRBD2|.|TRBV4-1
TGCGCCAGCAGCCAAGATCTCGCGGGGGGCTACGAGCAGTACTTC
CASSQDLAGGYEQYF
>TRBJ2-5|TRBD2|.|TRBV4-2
TGTGCCAGCAGCCAAGATCCGCCACGACTAGCGGGGGCCGGTTACCAAGAGACCCAGTACTTC
CASSQDPPRLAGAGYQETQYF
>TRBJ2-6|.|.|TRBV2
TGTGCCAGCAGTGAGAGGGCTGGGGCCAACGTCCTGACTTTC
CASSERAGANVLTF
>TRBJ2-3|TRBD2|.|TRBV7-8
TGTGCCAGCAGCCGTGACCGCTATGTGGCGGGAGGGCCGAATACGCAGTATTTT
CASSRDRYVAGGPNTQYF
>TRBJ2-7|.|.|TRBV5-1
TGCGCCAGCAGCTTGGAGGTTAGGACAGAGGCCTCCTACGAGCAGTACTTC
CASSLEVRTEASYEQYF
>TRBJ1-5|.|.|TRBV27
TGTGCCAGCAGCCCCCCCCCTACTCGATATAGCAATCAGCCCCAGCATTTT
CASSPPPTRYSNQPQHF
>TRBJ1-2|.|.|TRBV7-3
TGTGCCAGCAGCTTTACCAGGGATTATGGCTACACCTTC
CASSFTRDYGYTF
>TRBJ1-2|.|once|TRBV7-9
TGTGCCAGCAGCCCCCCCGACAGAACCTACACCTTC
CASSPPDRTYTF
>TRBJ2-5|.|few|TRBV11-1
TGTGCCAGCAGCTCCTGGACAGGAGGGGGAGAGACCCAGTACTTC
CASSSWTGGGETQYF
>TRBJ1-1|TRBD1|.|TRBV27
TGTGCCAGCAGTGGGCGGACAGGGGTCCGCACTGAAGCTTTCTTT
CASSGRTGVRTEAFF
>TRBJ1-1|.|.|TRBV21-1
TGTGCCAGCAGCAAAGTTAGGGGGCCCTATATGAACACTGAAGCTTTCTTT
CASSKVRGPYMNTEAFF
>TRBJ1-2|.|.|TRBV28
TGTGCCAGCAGTCTTGACGTCACGGGGGGCTACACCTTC
CASSLDVTGGYTF
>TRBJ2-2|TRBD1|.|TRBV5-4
TGTGCCAGCAGCCCCGGACAGGGGATAGCTAACACCGGGGAGCTGTTTTTT
CASSPGQGIANTGELFF
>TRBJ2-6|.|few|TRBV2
TGTGCCAGGCAGGGGATCACCAACGTCCTGACTTTC
CARQGITNVLTF
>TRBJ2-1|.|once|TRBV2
TGTGCCAGCAGTGAGCGTCGGAGCTCCTACAATGAGCAGTTCTTC
CASSERRSSYNEQFF
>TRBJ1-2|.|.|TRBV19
TGTGCCAGTAGTACCCGAGGGTATGGCTACACCTTC
CASSTRGYGYTF
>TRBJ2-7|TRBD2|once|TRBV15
TGTGCCACCAGCAGAGGGCTAGCGGGACGGGAGCAGTACTTC
CATSRGLAGREQYF
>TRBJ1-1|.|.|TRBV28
TGTGCCAGCAGAGTGCAGGGATTGAACACTGAAGCTTTCTTT
CASRVQGLNTEAFF
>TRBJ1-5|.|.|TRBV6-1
TGTGCCAGCAGTGAAATGAGTGATTATCAGCCCCAGCATTTT
CASSEMSDYQPQHF
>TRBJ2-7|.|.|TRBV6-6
TGTGCCAGCAGCCCCCTGCCTCAGGGGAACTACGAGCAGTACTTC
CASSPLPQGNYEQYF
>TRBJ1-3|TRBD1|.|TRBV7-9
TGTGCCAGCAGTAGAACCCCCAGGGGGTCTGGAAACACCATATATTTT
CASSRTPRGSGNTIYF
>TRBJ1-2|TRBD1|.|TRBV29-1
TGCAGCGTCGCTCGACAGGGGGCTAACTATGGCTACACCTTC
CSVARQGANYGYTF
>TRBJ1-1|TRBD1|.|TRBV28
TGTGCCAGCAGTTTAGTAGGGGGCGCCTGGGAAGCTTTCTTT
CASSLVGGAWEAFF
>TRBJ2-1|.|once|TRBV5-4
TGTGCCAGCAGCTTGGACTCATCTTACAATGAGCAGTTCTTC
CASSLDSSYNEQFF
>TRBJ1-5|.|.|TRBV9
TGTGCCAGCAGCGCCCACAGGGAGAATCAGCCCCAGCATTTT
CASSAHRENQPQHF
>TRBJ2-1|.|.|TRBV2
TGTGCCAGCAGTGGACTCCACACTTACAATGAGCAGTTCTTC
CASSGLHTYNEQFF
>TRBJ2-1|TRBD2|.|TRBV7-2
TGTGCCAGCAGCGGCCGGGGGGCGGGAGGCTACAATGAGCAGTTCTTC
CASSGRGAGGYNEQFF
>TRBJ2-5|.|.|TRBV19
TGTGCCAGTAGTATTTCCAAGCAGGGGATGGAGACCCAGTACTTC
CASSISKQGMETQYF
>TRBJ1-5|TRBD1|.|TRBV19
TGTGCCAGTACCAGAGGACAGGGCCTTCAGCCCCAGCATTTT
CASTRGQGLQPQHF
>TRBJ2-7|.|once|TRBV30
TGTGCCTGGAGTGTATCCAGGGCGCTCGAGCAGTACTTC
CAWSVSRALEQYF
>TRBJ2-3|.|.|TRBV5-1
TGCGCCAGCAGCCCACAGCCTCTGAAGGAAGATACGCAGTATTTT
CASSPQPLKEDTQYF
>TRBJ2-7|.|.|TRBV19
TGTGCCAGTAGTATCACAGATACCTACGAGCAGTACTTC
CASSITDTYEQYF
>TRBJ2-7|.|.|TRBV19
TGTGCCAGTAGGCCGGGGTTTGGCGAGCAGTACTTC
CASRPGFGEQYF
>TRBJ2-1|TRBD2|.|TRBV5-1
TGCGCCAGCAGCCCAGGACTAGCGGGGACACTCTACAATGAGCAGTTCTTC
CASSPGLAGTLYNEQFF
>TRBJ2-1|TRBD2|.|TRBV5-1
TGCGCCAGCAGCTTGGATCGGGGGGACTACAATGGGCAGTTCTTC
CASSLDRGDYNGQFF
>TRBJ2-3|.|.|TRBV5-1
TGCGCCAGCAGCTTGGGGCCCACAGATACGCAGTATTTT
CASSLGPTDTQYF
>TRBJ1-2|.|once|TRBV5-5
TGTGCCAGCAGCTTGCCAGGGCGGTATGGCTACACCTTC
CASSLPGRYGYTF